Detailed here is one T cell receptor beta chain. Recruitment covered roughly 22 US areas and drew participants whose ages spanned about 18 to 90 years. Germline lookup yields CDR1 MNHNS and CDR2 SASEGT. Trimming removed 1 base at V and 3 bases at J, with 9 bases between. The CDR3 extends over 15 amino acids. This sample was included in a study of blood T cell repertoires in COVID-19. Assay used: immunoSEQ multiplex PCR; TCRdb lists only in-frame clones, some missing. This table has 200,000 to 250,000 clones, 65% to 85% appearing once. The sequence came from a middle-aged woman who had recovered from COVID-19. What was sequenced was PBMCs or T cells enriched from blood (not recorded which). This chain links TRBV6-1 with TRBJ1-4; a possible D gene is TRBD1 (5 bases). The CDR3 loop is CASSEGGPANEKLFF. The DNA for the CDR3 is TGTGCCAGCAGTGAAGGGGGCCCCGCTAATGAAAAACTGTTTTTT.